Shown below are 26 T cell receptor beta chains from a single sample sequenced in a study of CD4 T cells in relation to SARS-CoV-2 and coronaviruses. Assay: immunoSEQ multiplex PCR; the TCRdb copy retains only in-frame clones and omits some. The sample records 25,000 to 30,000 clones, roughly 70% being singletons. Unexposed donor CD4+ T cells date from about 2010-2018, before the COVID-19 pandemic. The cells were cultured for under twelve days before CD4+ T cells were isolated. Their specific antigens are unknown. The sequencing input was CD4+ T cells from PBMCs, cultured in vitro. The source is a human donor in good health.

In nucleotides, the CDR3 is TGTGCCAGCAGTGAGGGCCCCGGGGGGACCCAGTACTTC. It is translated as CASSEGPGGTQYF. The V call is TRBV2, the J call TRBJ2-5; possibly TRBD2 for D (6 bases). CDR3 length: 13 residues. V was shortened by 3 bases and J by 7 bases, with 12 bases between the two germline ends. Per germline, CDR1 SNHLY and CDR2 FYNNEI.

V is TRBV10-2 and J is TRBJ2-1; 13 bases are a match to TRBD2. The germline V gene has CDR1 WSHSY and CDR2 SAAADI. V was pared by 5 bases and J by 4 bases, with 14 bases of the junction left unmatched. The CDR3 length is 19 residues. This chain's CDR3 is CASSLSGTSGVGRYNEQFF. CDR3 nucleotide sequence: TGCGCCAGCAGTCTGAGCGGGACTAGCGGGGTGGGCAGGTACAATGAGCAGTTCTTC.

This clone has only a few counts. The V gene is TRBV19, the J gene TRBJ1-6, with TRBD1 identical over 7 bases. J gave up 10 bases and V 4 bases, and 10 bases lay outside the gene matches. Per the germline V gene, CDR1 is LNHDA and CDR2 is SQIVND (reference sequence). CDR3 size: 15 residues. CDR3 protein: CASSTEGQLGSPLHF. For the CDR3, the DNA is TGTGCCAGTAGTACCGAGGGACAGCTGGGGTCACCCCTCCACTTT.

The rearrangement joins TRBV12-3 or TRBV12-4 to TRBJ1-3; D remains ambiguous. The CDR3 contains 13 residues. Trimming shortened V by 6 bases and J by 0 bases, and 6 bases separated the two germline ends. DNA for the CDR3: TGTGCCAGCAGCCTCGGCTCTGGAAACACCATATATTTT. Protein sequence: CASSLGSGNTIYF.

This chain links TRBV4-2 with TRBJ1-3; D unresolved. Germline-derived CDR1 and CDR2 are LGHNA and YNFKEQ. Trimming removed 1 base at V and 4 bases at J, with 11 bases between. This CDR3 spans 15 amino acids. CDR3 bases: TGTGCCAGCAGCCAAGTTGACGAGGCCGGAAACACCATATATTTT. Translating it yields CASSQVDEAGNTIYF.

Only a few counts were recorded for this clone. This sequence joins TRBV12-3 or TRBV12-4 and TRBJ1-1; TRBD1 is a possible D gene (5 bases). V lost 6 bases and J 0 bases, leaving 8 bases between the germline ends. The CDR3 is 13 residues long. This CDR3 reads CASSKGMNTEAFF. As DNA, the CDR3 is TGTGCCAGCAGCAAGGGGATGAACACTGAAGCTTTCTTT.

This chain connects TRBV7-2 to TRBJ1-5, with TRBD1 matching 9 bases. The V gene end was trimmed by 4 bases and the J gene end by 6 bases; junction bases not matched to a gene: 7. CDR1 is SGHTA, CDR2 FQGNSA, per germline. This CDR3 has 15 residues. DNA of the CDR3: TGTGCCAGCAGCTGGGGACAGGGAGGAAGTCAGCCCCAGCATTTT. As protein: CASSWGQGGSQPQHF.

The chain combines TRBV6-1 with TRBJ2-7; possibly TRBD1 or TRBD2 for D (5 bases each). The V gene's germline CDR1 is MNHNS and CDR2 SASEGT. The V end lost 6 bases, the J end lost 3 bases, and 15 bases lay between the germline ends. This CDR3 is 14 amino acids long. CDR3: CASSLNRDRYEQYF. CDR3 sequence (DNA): TGTGCCAGCAGCTTAAACCGGGACCGCTACGAGCAGTACTTC.

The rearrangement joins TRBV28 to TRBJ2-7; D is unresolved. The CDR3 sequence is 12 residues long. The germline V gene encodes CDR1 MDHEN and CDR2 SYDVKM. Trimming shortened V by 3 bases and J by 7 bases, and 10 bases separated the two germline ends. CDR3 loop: CASSFGSGEQYF. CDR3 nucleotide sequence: TGTGCCAGCAGTTTCGGCTCCGGGGAGCAGTACTTC.

The CDR3 loop reads CASSFEGGTYNEQFF. The CDR3 DNA reads TGTGCCAGCAGCTTTGAAGGGGGCACCTACAATGAGCAGTTCTTC. This rearrangement joins TRBV7-2 to TRBJ2-1, with TRBD1 matching over 7 bases. This CDR3 contains 15 residues. Germline V gene data show CDR1 as SGHTA and CDR2 as FQGNSA. Trimming removed 3 bases from V and 2 bases from J; junction bases left unmatched: 4.

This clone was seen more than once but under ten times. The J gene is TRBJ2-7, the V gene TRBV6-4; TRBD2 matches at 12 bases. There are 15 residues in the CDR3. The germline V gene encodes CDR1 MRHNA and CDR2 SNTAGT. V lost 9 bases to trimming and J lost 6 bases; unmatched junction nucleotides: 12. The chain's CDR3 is CASYRLAGGPVEQYF. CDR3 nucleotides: TGTGCCAGTTACCGGCTAGCGGGAGGGCCGGTCGAGCAGTACTTC.

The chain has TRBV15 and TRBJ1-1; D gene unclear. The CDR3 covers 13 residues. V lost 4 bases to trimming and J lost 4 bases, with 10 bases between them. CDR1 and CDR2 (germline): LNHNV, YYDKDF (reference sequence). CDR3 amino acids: CATSITRGTEAFF. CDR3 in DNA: TGTGCCACCAGCATCACTCGGGGCACTGAAGCTTTCTTT.

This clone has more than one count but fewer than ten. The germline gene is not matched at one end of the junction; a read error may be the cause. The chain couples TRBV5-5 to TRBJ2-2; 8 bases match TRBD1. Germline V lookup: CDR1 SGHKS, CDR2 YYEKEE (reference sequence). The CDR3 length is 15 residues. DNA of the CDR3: TGTGCCAGCAGCTTTGGGCCAGGGGGCGAGGACCGGGCGGTTTTT. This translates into CASSFGPGGEDRAVF. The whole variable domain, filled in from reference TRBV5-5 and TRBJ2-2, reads DAGVTQSPTHLIKTRGQQVTLRCSPISGHKSVSWYQQVLGQGPQFIFQYYEKEERGRGNFPDRFSARQFPNYSSELNVNALLLGDSALYLCASSFGPGGEDRAVFGEGSRLTVL.

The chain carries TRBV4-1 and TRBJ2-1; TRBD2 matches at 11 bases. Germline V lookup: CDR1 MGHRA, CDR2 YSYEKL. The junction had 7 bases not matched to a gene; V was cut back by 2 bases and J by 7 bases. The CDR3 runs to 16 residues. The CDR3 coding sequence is TGCGCCAGCAGCCAACAGTTAGCGGGAGGGCTAAATGAGCAGTTCTTC. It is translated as CASSQQLAGGLNEQFF.

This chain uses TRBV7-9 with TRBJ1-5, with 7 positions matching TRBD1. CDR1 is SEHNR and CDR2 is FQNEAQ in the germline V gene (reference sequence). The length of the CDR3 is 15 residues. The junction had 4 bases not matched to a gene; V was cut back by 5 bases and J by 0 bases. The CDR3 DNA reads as TGTGCCAGCAGCATCGACAGGGCTAGCAATCAGCCCCAGCATTTT. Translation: CASSIDRASNQPQHF.

The CDR3 DNA reads TGCGCCAGCAGTGAGGCGGGACAAATCCATACGCAGTATTTT. This translates into CASSEAGQIHTQYF. J is TRBJ2-3 and V is TRBV10-1, with D perhaps TRBD1 or TRBD2 (6 bases each). CDR3 size: 14 residues. Looked up from germline, CDR1 is WNHNN and CDR2 is SYGVQD (reference sequence). V lost 2 bases to trimming and J lost 7 bases, with 13 bases between them.

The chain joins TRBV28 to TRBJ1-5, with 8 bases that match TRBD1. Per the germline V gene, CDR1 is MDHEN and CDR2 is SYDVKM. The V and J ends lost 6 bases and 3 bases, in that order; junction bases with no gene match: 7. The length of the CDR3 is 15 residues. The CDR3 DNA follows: TGTGCCAGCAGGCCCACAGGGGGGTACAATCAGCCCCAGCATTTT. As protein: CASRPTGGYNQPQHF.

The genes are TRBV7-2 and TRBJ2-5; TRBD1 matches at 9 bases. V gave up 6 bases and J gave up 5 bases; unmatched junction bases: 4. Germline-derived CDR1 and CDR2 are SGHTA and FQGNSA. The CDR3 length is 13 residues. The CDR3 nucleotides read TGTGCCAGCAGAACAGGGGGCGGGGAGACCCAGTACTTC. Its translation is CASRTGGGETQYF.

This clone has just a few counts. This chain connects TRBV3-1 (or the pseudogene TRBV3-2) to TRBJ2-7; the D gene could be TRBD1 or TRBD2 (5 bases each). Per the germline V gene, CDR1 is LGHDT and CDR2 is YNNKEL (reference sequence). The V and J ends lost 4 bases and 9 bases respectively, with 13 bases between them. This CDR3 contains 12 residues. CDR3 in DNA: TGTGCCAGCAGCCTGGGGGAAAACGGGCAGTACTTC. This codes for CASSLGENGQYF.

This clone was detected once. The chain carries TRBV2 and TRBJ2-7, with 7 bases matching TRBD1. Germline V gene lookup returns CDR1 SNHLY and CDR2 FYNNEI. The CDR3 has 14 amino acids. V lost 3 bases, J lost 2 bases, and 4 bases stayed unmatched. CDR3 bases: TGTGCCAGCAGTGATTATAGGGGGCCCTACGAGCAGTACTTC. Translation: CASSDYRGPYEQYF.

The CDR3 DNA reads as TGTGCCAGCAGCCCGACTAATGAAAAACTGTTTTTT. This encodes CASSPTNEKLFF. The rearrangement joins TRBV7-9 to TRBJ1-4; no clear D gene. The CDR3 has 12 residues. With 5 bases removed from V and 2 bases from J, the gap between germline ends came to 3 bases. Germline CDR1 is SEHNR and CDR2 is FQNEAQ (reference sequence).

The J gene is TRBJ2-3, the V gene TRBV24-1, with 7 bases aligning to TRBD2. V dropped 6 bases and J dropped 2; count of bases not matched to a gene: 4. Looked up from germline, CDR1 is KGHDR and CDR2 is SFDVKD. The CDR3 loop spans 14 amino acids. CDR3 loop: CATSRGGYTDTQYF. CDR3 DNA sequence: TGTGCCACCAGTCGCGGGGGATACACAGATACGCAGTATTTT.

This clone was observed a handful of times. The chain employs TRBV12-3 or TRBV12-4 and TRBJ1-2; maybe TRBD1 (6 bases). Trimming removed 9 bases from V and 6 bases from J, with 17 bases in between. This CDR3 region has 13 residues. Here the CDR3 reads CASYKGGGDGYTF. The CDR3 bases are TGTGCCAGTTATAAAGGGGGTGGCGATGGCTACACCTTC.

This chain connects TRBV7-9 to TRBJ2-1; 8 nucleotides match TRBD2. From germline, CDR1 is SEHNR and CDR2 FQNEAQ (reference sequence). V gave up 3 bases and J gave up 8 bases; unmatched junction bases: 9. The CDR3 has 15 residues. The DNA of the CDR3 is TGTGCCAGCAGCTTCACCGGGACTAGTATCGATGAGCAGTTCTTC. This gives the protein CASSFTGTSIDEQFF.

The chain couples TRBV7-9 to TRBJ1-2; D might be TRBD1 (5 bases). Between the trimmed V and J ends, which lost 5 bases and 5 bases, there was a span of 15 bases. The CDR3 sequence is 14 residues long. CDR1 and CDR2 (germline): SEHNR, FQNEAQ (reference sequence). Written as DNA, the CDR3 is TGTGCCAGCAGCCCCACTGGGGAGGGGTATGGCTACACCTTC. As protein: CASSPTGEGYGYTF. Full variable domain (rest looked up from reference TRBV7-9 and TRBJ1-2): DTGVSQNPRHKITKRGQNVTFRCDPISEHNRLYWYRQTLGQGPEFLTYFQNEAQLEKSRLLSDRFSAERPKGSFSTLEIQRTEQGDSAMYLCASSPTGEGYGYTFGSGTRLTVV.

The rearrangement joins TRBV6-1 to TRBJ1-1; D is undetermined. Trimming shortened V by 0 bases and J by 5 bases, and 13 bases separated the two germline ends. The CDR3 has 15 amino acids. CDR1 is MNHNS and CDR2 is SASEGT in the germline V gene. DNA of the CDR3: TGTGCCAGCAGTGAAGCAGAGGGTAGATGGACTGAAGCTTTCTTT. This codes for CASSEAEGRWTEAFF.